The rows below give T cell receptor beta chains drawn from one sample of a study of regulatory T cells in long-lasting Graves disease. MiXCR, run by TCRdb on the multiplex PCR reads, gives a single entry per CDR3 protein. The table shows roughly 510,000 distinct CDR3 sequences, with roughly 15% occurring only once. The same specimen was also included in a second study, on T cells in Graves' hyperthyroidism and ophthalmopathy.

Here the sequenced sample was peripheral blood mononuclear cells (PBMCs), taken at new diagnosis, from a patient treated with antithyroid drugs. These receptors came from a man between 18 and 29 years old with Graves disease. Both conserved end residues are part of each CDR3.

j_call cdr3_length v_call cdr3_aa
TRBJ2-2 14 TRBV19 CASSISGYTGELFF
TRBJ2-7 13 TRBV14 CASSQVLRGEQYF
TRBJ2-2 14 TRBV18 CASSLGQSTGELFF
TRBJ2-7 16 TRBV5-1 CASSAGLAGFSYEQYF
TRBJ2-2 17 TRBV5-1 CASSEPSGRASTGELFF
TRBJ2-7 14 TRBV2 CASSVDRGRYEQYF
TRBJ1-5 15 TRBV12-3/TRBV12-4 CASSPPDRDNQPQHF
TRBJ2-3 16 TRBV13 CASSDRGGGRTDTQYF
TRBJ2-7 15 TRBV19 CASRGTGTGHYEQYF
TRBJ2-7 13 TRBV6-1 CASKRSGGDEQYF
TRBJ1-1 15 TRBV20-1 CSARSPGQGTTEAFF
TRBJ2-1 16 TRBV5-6 CASSAGMGLAVDEQFF
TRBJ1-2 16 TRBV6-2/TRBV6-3 CASSRGTLPSNYGYTF
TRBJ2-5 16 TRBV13 CASSPTGRRNQETQYF
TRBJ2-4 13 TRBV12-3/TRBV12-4 CASRAGGRNIQYF
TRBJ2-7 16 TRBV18 CASSPPLGQESYEQDF
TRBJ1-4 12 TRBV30 CAWSVLYEKLFF
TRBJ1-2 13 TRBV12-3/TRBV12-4 CASSWGTVYGYTF
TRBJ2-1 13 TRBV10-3 CAIMGPTPNEQFF
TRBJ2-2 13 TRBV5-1 CASRPGLPGELFF
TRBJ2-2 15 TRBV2 CARSIAETNTGELFF
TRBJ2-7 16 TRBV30 CAWSVITAGPSYEQYF
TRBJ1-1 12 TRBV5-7 CASSTPHTEAFF
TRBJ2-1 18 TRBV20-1 CSASLSLAAFGSYNEQFF
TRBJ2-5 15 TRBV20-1 CSARGRRAGGETQYF
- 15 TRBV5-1 CASSLAWDLGETQYF
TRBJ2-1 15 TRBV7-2 CASSLRGALYNEQFF
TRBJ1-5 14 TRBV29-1 CSVGPGGADQPQHF
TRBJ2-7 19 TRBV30 CAWSVQEGATAGGWYEQYF
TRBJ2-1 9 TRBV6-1 CASSTKQFF
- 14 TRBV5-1 CASSTQGAEETQYF
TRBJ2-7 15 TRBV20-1 CSARVGSGRVYEQYF
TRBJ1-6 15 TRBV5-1 CASRPMTDPFSPLHF
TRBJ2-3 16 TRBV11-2 CASSQRDSVSTDTQYF
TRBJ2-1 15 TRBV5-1 CASTWGLASYNEQFF
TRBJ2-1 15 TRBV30 CAWSVKIAGYNEQFF
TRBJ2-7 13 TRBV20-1 CSATRDSTYEQYF
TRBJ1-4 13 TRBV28 CAILQGDGEKLFF
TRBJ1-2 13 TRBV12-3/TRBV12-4 CASSLGPNYGYTF
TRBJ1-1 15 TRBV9 CASSVVAGPNTEAFF
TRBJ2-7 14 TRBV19 CASSIVGETYEQYF
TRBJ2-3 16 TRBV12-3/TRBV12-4 CASSLNPGSQQDTQYF